The 32 T cell receptor beta chains reported below all come from one sample, sequenced in a study of OX40 agonist ivuxolimab in advanced cancers. Sequencing used immunoSEQ multiplex PCR; TCRdb keeps in-frame clones, though not all of them. Of about 110,000 clones detected, over 75% appear once; the ten largest clones hold around 0.47%. The input for sequencing was CD4+ or CD8+ T cells sorted from blood, taken in a trial of the OX40 agonist ivuxolimab. These receptors all come from an adult with an advanced solid tumor such as melanoma, head and neck, liver or kidney cancer.

This chain joins TRBV6-1 and TRBJ2-7; D is perhaps TRBD1 or TRBD2 (5 bases each). The V end lost 8 bases, the J end lost 3 bases, and 14 bases lay between the germline ends. Per the germline V gene, CDR1 is MNHNS and CDR2 is SASEGT. CDR3 size: 13 residues. The CDR3 nucleotides read TGTGCCAGCTGCCGGGACGCTCTCTACGAGCAGTACTTC. Translating it yields CASCRDALYEQYF.

The count of this clone is one. The chain recombines TRBV20-1 with TRBJ2-5, with D possibly being TRBD2 (5 bases). The ends were cut back, 7 bases at V and 5 bases at J, with 11 bases in the middle. CDR1 is DFQATT and CDR2 is SNEGSKA in the germline V gene (reference sequence). This CDR3 region has 11 residues. The CDR3 is CSEQRGETQYF. The CDR3 DNA reads TGCAGTGAGCAACGCGGGGAGACCCAGTACTTC.

The genes are TRBV18 and TRBJ1-3, with D unclear. Trimming took off 2 bases at V and 2 bases at J, with 4 bases between the two ends. The V gene's germline CDR1 is KGHSH and CDR2 LQKENI. CDR3 length: 13 residues. Written as DNA, the CDR3 is TGTGCCAGCTCACCAGGGGCTGGAAACACCATATATTTT. Residues: CASSPGAGNTIYF.

The J gene is TRBJ2-5, the V gene TRBV13, with TRBD1 as a possible D gene (6 bases). There are 14 residues in the CDR3. Germline V CDR1 and CDR2: PRHDT, FYEKMQ (reference sequence). The V gene lost 2 bases and the J gene lost 2 bases, with 9 bases spanning the gap. CDR3 DNA: TGTGCCAGCAGCTTAATAGGGGGTCAAGAGACCCAGTACTTC. This gives the protein CASSLIGGQETQYF.

V and J are TRBV28 and TRBJ1-1; no reliable D call. Trimming removed 7 bases at V and 0 bases at J, with 15 bases between. Per the germline V gene, CDR1 is MDHEN and CDR2 is SYDVKM. The CDR3 totals 15 residues. CDR3 sequence reads: CASMIGSAMNTEAFF. The CDR3 coding sequence is TGTGCCAGCATGATAGGCAGCGCCATGAACACTGAAGCTTTCTTT.

J is TRBJ2-7 and V is TRBV19; 8 positions agree with TRBD1. Per the germline V gene, CDR1 is LNHDA and CDR2 is SQIVND (reference sequence). V dropped 6 bases and J dropped 0; count of bases not matched to a gene: 4. The CDR3 consists of 14 residues. CDR3: CASSGQGASYEQYF. The CDR3, as DNA: TGTGCCAGTAGCGGGCAGGGGGCCTCCTACGAGCAGTACTTC.

The chain links TRBV19 to TRBJ2-5; 9 positions agree with TRBD1. Germline assignment: CDR1 LNHDA and CDR2 SQIVND (reference sequence). V lost 0 bases, J lost 3 bases, and 11 bases stayed unmatched. The CDR3 totals 18 residues. The CDR3 DNA sequence: TGTGCCAGTAGTATAGATCGCGGGGCCGGGACAGGGAAAGAGACCCAGTACTTC. Protein: CASSIDRGAGTGKETQYF.

The chain couples TRBV14 to TRBJ2-7; D possibly corresponds to TRBD1 (5 bases). V was shortened by 3 bases and J by 9 bases, with 12 bases between the two germline ends. This CDR3 contains 12 residues. Per the germline V gene, CDR1 is SGHDN and CDR2 is FVKESK. The DNA for the CDR3 is TGTGCCAGCAGCCAGACTCGACAGTGGCAGTACTTC. Protein: CASSQTRQWQYF.

This CDR3 is CASSLRGGTGELFF. CDR3 nucleotide sequence: TGCGCCAGCAGCCTCCGAGGGGGGACCGGGGAGCTGTTTTTT. This chain links TRBV5-1 with TRBJ2-2; the D gene could be TRBD1 or TRBD2 (6 bases each). Trimming took off 4 bases at V and 5 bases at J, with 12 bases between the two ends. Germline loops: CDR1 SGHRS, CDR2 YFSETQ. CDR3 size: 14 residues.

The rearrangement links TRBV10-3 to TRBJ1-2, with a weak D call TRBD1 (5 bases). Per germline, CDR1 ENHRY and CDR2 SYGVKD. This CDR3 is built from 13 residues. The V gene lost 3 bases and the J gene lost 6 bases, with 11 bases spanning the gap. The CDR3 DNA follows: TGTGCCATCAGTGAACTGGGGCCCGATGGCTACACCTTC. Translated, it gives CAISELGPDGYTF.

The J gene is TRBJ2-7, the V gene TRBV25-1; D might be TRBD2 (5 bases). Trimming shortened V by 2 bases and J by 3 bases, and 11 bases separated the two germline ends. CDR1 and CDR2 (germline): MGHDK, SYGVNS. The CDR3 is made up of 14 amino acids. The CDR3 DNA sequence: TGTGCCAGCAGTGAACCTAGCTGGGACTACGAGCAGTACTTC. It translates to CASSEPSWDYEQYF.

V gene TRBV5-1 combines with J gene TRBJ2-7; possible D gene TRBD2, 6 bases. V gave up 0 bases and J gave up 5 bases, with 12 bases separating them. The germline CDR1 and CDR2 sequences are SGHRS and YFSETQ. The CDR3 sequence is 14 residues long. CDR3 in amino acids: CASSLGRGNDEQYF. The CDR3 DNA sequence: TGCGCCAGCAGCTTGGGGCGGGGAAATGACGAGCAGTACTTC.

The genes are TRBV10-3 and TRBJ2-3, with D possibly being TRBD1 (7 bases). Germline V gives CDR1 ENHRY, CDR2 SYGVKD. The CDR3 extends over 14 amino acids. The V gene lost 11 bases and the J gene lost 5 bases, with 20 bases spanning the gap. CDR3 DNA: TGTGCCTCCCGGCAGGGGGGCCTTAAAGATACGCAGTATTTT. It yields the protein CASRQGGLKDTQYF.

The rearrangement joins TRBV6-1 to TRBJ1-2; a weak D match, TRBD1 (6 bases). CDR1 and CDR2 from the germline V gene are MNHNS and SASEGT. The CDR3 runs 13 residues. Between the trimmed V and J ends, which lost 2 bases and 8 bases, there was a span of 12 bases. CDR3 region: CASSELRRGGYTF. The CDR3 DNA follows: TGTGCCAGCAGTGAACTGCGCAGGGGCGGCTACACCTTC.

This chain connects TRBV15 to TRBJ1-2, with a weak D call TRBD1 (6 bases). CDR3 length: 14 residues. V was pared by 4 bases and J by 4 bases, with 13 bases between. CDR1 LNHNV and CDR2 YYDKDF come from the germline V gene (reference sequence). The CDR3 nucleotides read TGTGCCACCAGCATCGAACAGGGCGCCTATGGCTACACCTTC. Residues: CATSIEQGAYGYTF.

The chain joins TRBV10-2 to TRBJ2-7; D is unresolved. Trimming cost V 8 bases and J 3 bases, with 14 bases left between them. This CDR3 has 13 amino acids. CDR1 is WSHSY and CDR2 is SAAADI in the germline V gene. In nucleotides, the CDR3 is TGCGCCAGCCTAACGCCGGACGGCTACGAGCAGTACTTC. It codes for CASLTPDGYEQYF.

V and J are TRBV6-6 and TRBJ2-5; D is possibly TRBD2 (5 bases). Between the trimmed V and J ends, which lost 4 bases and 5 bases, there was a span of 17 bases. Germline V lookup: CDR1 MNHNY, CDR2 SVGAGI (reference sequence). The CDR3 is 15 amino acids. CDR3 bases: TGTGCCAGCAGTTTACGGGATCACACCGCTGAGACCCAGTACTTC. The encoded protein is CASSLRDHTAETQYF.

Concerning this clone: Its ends do not fully match the called genes, so a read error is possible. The J gene is TRBJ1-6, the V gene TRBV7-2; D is possibly TRBD1 (5 bases). This CDR3 spans 15 amino acids. Germline V lookup: CDR1 SGHTA, CDR2 FQGNSA. Here the CDR3 DNA reads TGTGCCGGCAGCTTAGCGCGGGGCCTCGGGGCACCCCTCCACTTT. Residues: CAGSLARGLGAPLHF. The variable domain in full, with the rest retrieved from reference TRBV7-2 and TRBJ1-6, is GAGVSQSPSNKVTEKGKDVELRCDPISGHTALYWYRQSLGQGLEFLIYFQGNSAPDKSGLPSDRFSAERTGGSVSTLTIQRTQQEDSAVYLCAGSLARGLGAPLHFGNGTRLTVT.

CDR3 sequence: CASSVRGYEQYF. In nucleotides, the CDR3 is TGTGCCAGCAGTGTGAGGGGCTACGAGCAGTACTTC. V usage is TRBV28 and J usage is TRBJ2-7; possibly TRBD1 or TRBD2 for D (5 bases each). Germline CDR1 is MDHEN and CDR2 is SYDVKM. This CDR3 has 12 amino acids. The germline V and J ends were trimmed by 5 bases and 3 bases, with 8 bases remaining between them.

The chain couples TRBV5-8 to TRBJ2-7, with TRBD1 matching over 9 bases. CDR3 length: 17 amino acids. The V and J ends lost 0 bases and 3 bases, in that order; junction bases with no gene match: 10. Germline V gene data show CDR1 as SGHTS and CDR2 as YDEGEE. The CDR3 reads CASSLGRSDRGNYEQYF. Written as DNA, the CDR3 is TGTGCCAGCAGCTTGGGGCGTTCGGACAGGGGAAACTACGAGCAGTACTTC.

The chain's CDR3 is CASSPRTSGGARNEQFF. The CDR3 bases are TGCGCCAGCAGCCCACGGACTAGCGGGGGGGCGCGCAATGAGCAGTTCTTC. The rearrangement joins TRBV5-1 to TRBJ2-1; 15 nucleotides agree with TRBD2. The CDR3 covers 17 residues. Germline CDR1 is SGHRS and CDR2 is YFSETQ. The V segment lost 4 bases and the J segment 6 bases; nucleotides outside the gene matches: 8.

This CDR3 is CASSQVPRDGNTIYF. In DNA, the CDR3 is TGCGCCAGCAGCCAAGTCCCTAGGGATGGAAACACCATATATTTT. This chain connects TRBV4-3 to TRBJ1-3; D is ambiguous. CDR1 is LGHNA, CDR2 YSLEER, per germline. V was trimmed by 1 base and J by 3 bases, leaving 10 bases between them. This CDR3 has 15 residues.

This chain uses TRBV28 with TRBJ1-2, with TRBD1 as a possible D gene (6 bases). The CDR3 extends over 17 amino acids. With 4 bases removed from V and 6 bases from J, the gap between germline ends came to 24 bases. In germline, CDR1 is MDHEN, CDR2 SYDVKM. As DNA, the CDR3 is TGTGCCAGCAGTTCCCTCGGAACCTCGGGACATAAGAATGGCTACACCTTC. Translated, it gives CASSSLGTSGHKNGYTF.

The gene calls are TRBV7-8 and TRBJ1-2, with D maybe TRBD1 (5 bases). Trimming pared 6 bases from V and 4 bases from J, leaving 12 bases between. In germline, CDR1 is SGHVS, CDR2 FQNEAQ. The CDR3 runs 13 residues. CDR3 in amino acids: CASSLDKIYGYTF. CDR3 bases: TGTGCCAGCAGTCTGGACAAGATCTATGGCTACACCTTC.

The chain carries TRBV7-9 and TRBJ1-1; D is ambiguous. CDR1 and CDR2 from the germline V gene are SEHNR and FQNEAQ (reference sequence). The CDR3 is made up of 12 amino acids. V was trimmed by 7 bases and J by 7 bases, leaving 13 bases between them. CDR3 region: CASTPLRGEAFF. CDR3 nucleotides: TGTGCCAGCACTCCTTTGCGCGGTGAAGCTTTCTTT.

This clone has a handful of counts. V usage is TRBV18 and J usage is TRBJ1-1; 8 nucleotides line up with TRBD1. From germline, CDR1 is KGHSH and CDR2 LQKENI. V was pared by 3 bases and J by 3 bases, with 0 bases of the junction left unmatched. This CDR3 has 13 residues. In DNA form, the CDR3 reads TGTGCCAGCTCACCGGACAGGGACACTGAAGCTTTCTTT. This codes for CASSPDRDTEAFF.

The chain couples TRBV11-3 to TRBJ2-1, with D possibly matching TRBD2 (5 bases). The germline V gene has CDR1 SGHNT and CDR2 YENEEA. The CDR3 covers 13 residues. The V end lost 1 base, the J end lost 9 bases, and 10 bases lay between the germline ends. The CDR3 sequence is CASSLGQLGEQFF. The CDR3 DNA follows: TGTGCCAGCAGCTTAGGGCAACTAGGTGAGCAGTTCTTC.

CDR3 amino acids: CASSFLGAGTGNEQFF. In DNA, the CDR3 is TGTGCCAGCAGCTTCCTCGGGGCCGGGACAGGGAATGAGCAGTTCTTC. The chain joins TRBV7-2 to TRBJ2-1, with 9 positions matching TRBD1. The germline gives CDR1 SGHTA, CDR2 FQGNSA. The J segment lost 7 bases and the V segment lost 3 bases, leaving 10 bases of the junction unmatched. The CDR3 has 16 amino acids.

The chain has TRBV10-3 and TRBJ2-5, with a weak D call TRBD1 (6 bases). V was clipped by 6 bases and J by 0 bases, with 8 bases between them. CDR3 size: 13 residues. In germline, CDR1 is ENHRY, CDR2 SYGVKD. The CDR3 nucleotides read TGTGCCATCAGGAGACAGGACCAAGAGACCCAGTACTTC. Amino acids: CAIRRQDQETQYF.

This sequence joins TRBV11-2 and TRBJ2-7; 9 nucleotides agree with TRBD1. V lost 3 bases and J lost 6; bases outside the gene matches: 12. Germline CDR1 reads SGHAT; CDR2 reads FQNNGV. The CDR3 contains 16 residues. The CDR3 spells CASSFQLRDRASEQYF. The CDR3 nucleotides read TGTGCCAGCAGCTTCCAACTTCGGGACAGGGCCAGCGAGCAGTACTTC.

Concerning this clone itself: Other DNA sequences in this specimen translate into the identical CDR3. V gene TRBV28 combines with J gene TRBJ1-1; D unresolved. The CDR3 extends over 12 amino acids. CDR1 is MDHEN, CDR2 SYDVKM, per germline. Trimming pared 2 bases from V and 1 base from J, leaving 2 bases between. CDR3 region: CASSLTNTEAFF. The CDR3, as DNA: TGTGCCAGCAGTTTAACGAACACTGAAGCTTTCTTT.

The chain links TRBV6-1 to TRBJ1-6; D ambiguous. The CDR3 runs 14 residues. Germline-derived CDR1 and CDR2 are MNHNS and SASEGT. Deletions cut 2 bases from V and 3 bases from J, with 5 bases between. Written as DNA, the CDR3 is TGTGCCAGCAGTGAACAGGTCTATAATTCACCCCTCCACTTT. Protein: CASSEQVYNSPLHF.